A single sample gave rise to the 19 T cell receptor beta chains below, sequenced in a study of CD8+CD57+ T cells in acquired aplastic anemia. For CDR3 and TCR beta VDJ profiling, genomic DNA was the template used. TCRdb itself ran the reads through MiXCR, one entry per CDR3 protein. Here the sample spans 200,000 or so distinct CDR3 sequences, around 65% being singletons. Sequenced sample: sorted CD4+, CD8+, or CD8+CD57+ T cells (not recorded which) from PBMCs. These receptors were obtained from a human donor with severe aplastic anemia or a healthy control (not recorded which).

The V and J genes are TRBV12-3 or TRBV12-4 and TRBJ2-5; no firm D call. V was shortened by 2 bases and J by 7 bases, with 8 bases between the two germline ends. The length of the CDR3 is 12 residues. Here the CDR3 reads CASSLSVGTQYF. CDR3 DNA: TGTGCCAGCAGTTTATCAGTAGGGACCCAGTACTTC.

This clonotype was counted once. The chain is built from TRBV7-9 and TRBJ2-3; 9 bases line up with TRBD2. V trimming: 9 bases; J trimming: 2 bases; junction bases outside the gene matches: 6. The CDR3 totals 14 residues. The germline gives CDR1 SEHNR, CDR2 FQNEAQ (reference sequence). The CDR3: CASSVAGATDTQYF. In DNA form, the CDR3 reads TGTGCCAGTAGTGTAGCGGGGGCCACAGATACGCAGTATTTT. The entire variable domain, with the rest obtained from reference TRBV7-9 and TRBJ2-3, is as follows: DTGVSQNPRHKITKRGQNVTFRCDPISEHNRLYWYRQTLGQGPEFLTYFQNEAQLEKSRLLSDRFSAERPKGSFSTLEIQRTEQGDSAMYLCASSVAGATDTQYFGPGTRLTVL.

CDR3 sequence reads: CASSLAGVRETQYF. The CDR3 DNA sequence: TGTGCCAGCAGCCTAGCGGGAGTGAGGGAGACCCAGTACTTC. The chain has TRBV5-6 and TRBJ2-5; 10 nucleotides align to TRBD2. With V trimmed by 4 bases and J by 5 bases, 5 bases remained unmatched. Looked up from germline, CDR1 is SGHDT and CDR2 is YYEEEE. This CDR3 has 14 amino acids.

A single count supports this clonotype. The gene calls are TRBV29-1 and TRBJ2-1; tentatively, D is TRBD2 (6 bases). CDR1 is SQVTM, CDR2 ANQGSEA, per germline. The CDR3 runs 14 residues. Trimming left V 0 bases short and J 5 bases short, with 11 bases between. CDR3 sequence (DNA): TGCAGCGTTGAAGATCGGGGACTGGACAATGAGCAGTTCTTC. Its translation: CSVEDRGLDNEQFF.

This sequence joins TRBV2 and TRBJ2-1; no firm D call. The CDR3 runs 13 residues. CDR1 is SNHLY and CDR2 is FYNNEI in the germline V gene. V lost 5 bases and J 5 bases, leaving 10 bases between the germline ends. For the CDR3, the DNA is TGTGCCAGCAGTTTTAGCCCGGACAATGAGCAGTTCTTC. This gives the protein CASSFSPDNEQFF.

The CDR3 region has the DNA TGTGCCAGCTCGCGGGGCGAAAAACTGTTTTTT. Protein: CASSRGEKLFF. The genes are TRBV7-9 and TRBJ1-4; D possibly corresponds to TRBD1 (5 bases). The germline gives CDR1 SEHNR, CDR2 FQNEAQ (reference sequence). Trimming shortened V by 8 bases and J by 8 bases, and 9 bases separated the two germline ends. The CDR3 is 11 amino acids.

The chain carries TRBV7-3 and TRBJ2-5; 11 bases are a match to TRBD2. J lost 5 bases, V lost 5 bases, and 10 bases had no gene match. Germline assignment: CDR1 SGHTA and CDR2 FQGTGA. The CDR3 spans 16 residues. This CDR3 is CASSAFSGGAGETQYF. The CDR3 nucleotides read TGTGCCAGCAGCGCATTTAGCGGGGGGGCCGGGGAGACCCAGTACTTC. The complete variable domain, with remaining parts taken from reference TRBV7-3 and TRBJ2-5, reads GAGVSQTPSNKVTEKGKYVELRCDPISGHTALYWYRQSLGQGPEFLIYFQGTGAADDSGLPNDRFFAVRPEGSVSTLKIQRTERGDSAVYLCASSAFSGGAGETQYFGPGTRLLVL.

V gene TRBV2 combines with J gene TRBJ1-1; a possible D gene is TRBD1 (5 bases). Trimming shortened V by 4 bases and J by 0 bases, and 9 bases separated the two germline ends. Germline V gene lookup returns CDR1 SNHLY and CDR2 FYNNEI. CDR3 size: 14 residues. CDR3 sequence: CASSVEGMNTEAFF. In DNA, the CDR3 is TGTGCCAGCAGTGTTGAGGGGATGAACACTGAAGCTTTCTTT.

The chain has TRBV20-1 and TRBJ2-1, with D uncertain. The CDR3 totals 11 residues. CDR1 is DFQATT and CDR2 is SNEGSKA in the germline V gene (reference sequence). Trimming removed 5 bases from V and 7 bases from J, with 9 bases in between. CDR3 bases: TGCAGTGCTCCATCCATGAATGAGCAGTTCTTC. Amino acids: CSAPSMNEQFF.

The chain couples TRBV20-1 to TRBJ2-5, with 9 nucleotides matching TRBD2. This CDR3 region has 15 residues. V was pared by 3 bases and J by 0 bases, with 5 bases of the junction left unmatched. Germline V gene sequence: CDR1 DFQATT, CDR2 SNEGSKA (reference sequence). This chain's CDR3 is CSARGIAGDQETQYF. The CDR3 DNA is TGCAGTGCTAGGGGGATAGCGGGGGACCAAGAGACCCAGTACTTC.

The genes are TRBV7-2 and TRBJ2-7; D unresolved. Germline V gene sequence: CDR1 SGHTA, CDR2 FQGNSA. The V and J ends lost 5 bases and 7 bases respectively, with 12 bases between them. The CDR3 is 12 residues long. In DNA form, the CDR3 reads TGTGCCAGCAGCCAAGTTGAGTGGGAGCAGTACTTC. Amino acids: CASSQVEWEQYF.

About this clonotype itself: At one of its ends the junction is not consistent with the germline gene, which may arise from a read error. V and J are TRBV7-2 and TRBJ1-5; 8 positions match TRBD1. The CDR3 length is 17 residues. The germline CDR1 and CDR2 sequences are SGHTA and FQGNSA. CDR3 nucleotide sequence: TGCGCCAGCAGCTTGGCTCGCCAGGGGGCGAGCAATCAGCCCCAGCATTTT. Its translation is CASSLARQGASNQPQHF.

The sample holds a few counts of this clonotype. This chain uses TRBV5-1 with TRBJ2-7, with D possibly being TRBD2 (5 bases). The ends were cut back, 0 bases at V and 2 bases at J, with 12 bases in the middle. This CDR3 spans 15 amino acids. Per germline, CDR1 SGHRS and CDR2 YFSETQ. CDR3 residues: CASSLVRGWAYEQYF. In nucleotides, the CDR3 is TGCGCCAGCAGCTTGGTACGGGGTTGGGCCTACGAGCAGTACTTC. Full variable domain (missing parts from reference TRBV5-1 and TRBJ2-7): KAGVTQTPRYLIKTRGQQVTLSCSPISGHRSVSWYQQTPGQGLQFLFEYFSETQRNKGNFPGRFSGRQFSNSRSEMNVSTLELGDSALYLCASSLVRGWAYEQYFGPGTRLTVT.

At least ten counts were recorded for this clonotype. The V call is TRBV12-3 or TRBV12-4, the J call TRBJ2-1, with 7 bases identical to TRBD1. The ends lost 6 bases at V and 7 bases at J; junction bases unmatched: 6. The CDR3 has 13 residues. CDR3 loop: CASRSLQGNEQFF. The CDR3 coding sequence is TGTGCCAGCAGGTCCTTACAGGGGAATGAGCAGTTCTTC.

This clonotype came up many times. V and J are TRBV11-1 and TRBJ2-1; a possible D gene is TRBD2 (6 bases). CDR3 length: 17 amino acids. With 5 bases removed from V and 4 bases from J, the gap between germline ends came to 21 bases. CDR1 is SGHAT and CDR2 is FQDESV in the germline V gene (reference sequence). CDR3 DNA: TGTGCCAGCAGCCGAAACCCTTGGACGGAGGGTTACAATGAGCAGTTCTTC. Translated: CASSRNPWTEGYNEQFF.

The CDR3 DNA reads as TGTGCCAGCAGCCTAGGGCAGGAGAAGTTTGGCTACACCTTC. Its translation is CASSLGQEKFGYTF. The chain carries TRBV7-8 and TRBJ1-2; D remains ambiguous. The V end was cut by 5 bases, the J end by 7 bases, with 17 bases between. The CDR3 is made up of 14 amino acids. Germline-derived CDR1 and CDR2 are SGHVS and FQNEAQ.

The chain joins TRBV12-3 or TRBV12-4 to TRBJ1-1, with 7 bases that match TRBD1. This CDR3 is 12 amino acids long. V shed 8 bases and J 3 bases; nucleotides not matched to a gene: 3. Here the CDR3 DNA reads TGTGCCAGCCCAACAGGGGACACTGAAGCTTTCTTT. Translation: CASPTGDTEAFF.

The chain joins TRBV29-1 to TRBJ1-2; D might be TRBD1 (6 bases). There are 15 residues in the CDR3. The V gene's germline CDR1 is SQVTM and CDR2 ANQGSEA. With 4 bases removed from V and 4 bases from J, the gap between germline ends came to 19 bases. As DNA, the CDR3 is TGCAGCGTTGTGTGGGATGGGGCGACAGGCTATGGCTACACCTTC. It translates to CSVVWDGATGYGYTF.

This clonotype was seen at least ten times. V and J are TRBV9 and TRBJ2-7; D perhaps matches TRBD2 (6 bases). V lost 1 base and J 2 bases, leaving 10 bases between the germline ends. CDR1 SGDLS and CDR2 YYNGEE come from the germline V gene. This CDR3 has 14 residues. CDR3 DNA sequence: TGTGCCAGCAGCGTATCACCGGGGGCCTACGAGCAGTACTTC. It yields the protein CASSVSPGAYEQYF. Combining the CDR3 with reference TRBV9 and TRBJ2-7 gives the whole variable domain DSGVTQTPKHLITATGQRVTLRCSPRSGDLSVYWYQQSLDQGLQFLIQYYNGEERAKGNILERFSAQQFPDLHSELNLSSLELGDSALYFCASSVSPGAYEQYFGPGTRLTVT.